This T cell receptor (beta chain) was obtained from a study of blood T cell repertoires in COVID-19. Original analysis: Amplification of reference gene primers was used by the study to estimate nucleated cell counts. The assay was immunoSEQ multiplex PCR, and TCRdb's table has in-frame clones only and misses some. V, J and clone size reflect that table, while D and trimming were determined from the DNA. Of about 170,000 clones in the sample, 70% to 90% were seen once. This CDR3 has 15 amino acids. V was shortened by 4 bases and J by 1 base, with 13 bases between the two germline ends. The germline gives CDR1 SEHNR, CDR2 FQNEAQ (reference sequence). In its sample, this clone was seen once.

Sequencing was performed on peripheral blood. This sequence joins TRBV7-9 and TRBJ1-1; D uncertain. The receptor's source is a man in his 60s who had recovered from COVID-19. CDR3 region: CASSSRGGENTEAFF. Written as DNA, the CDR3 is TGTGCCAGCAGCTCCCGAGGAGGAGAGAACACTGAAGCTTTCTTT. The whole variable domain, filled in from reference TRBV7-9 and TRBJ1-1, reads DTGVSQNPRHKITKRGQNVTFRCDPISEHNRLYWYRQTLGQGPEFLTYFQNEAQLEKSRLLSDRFSAERPKGSFSTLEIQRTEQGDSAMYLCASSSRGGENTEAFFGQGTRLTVV.